This record covers a single T cell receptor beta chain. Per the authors' pipeline: Cell counts per sample came from amplifying reference gene primers. The table came from immunoSEQ multiplex PCR; TCRdb's copy has only in-frame clones and leaves some out. V, J and clone size are taken as reported in that table, and D and trimming were inferred from the DNA itself. The sample shows about 210,000 clones, 75% to 90% of them seen only once. The sample comes from a study of blood T cell repertoires in COVID-19. Study-wide context: COVID-19 samples from acute and convalescent phases originated in the United States, Italy and Spain. The analysed material was cDNA or gDNA that came from T cells, B-cell-depleted T cells, or PBMCs.

Germline V gene sequence: CDR1 KGHDR, CDR2 SFDVKD. CDR3 size: 12 residues. V was cut by 9 bases and J by 2 bases, with 9 bases left in between. The sample consisted of peripheral blood. This receptor was taken from a woman between 40 and 55 years old with acute or convalescent COVID-19. The chain couples TRBV24-1 to TRBJ1-2; D possibly corresponds to TRBD1 (5 bases). The DNA of the CDR3 is TGTGCCACCGCAGACAGCAACTATGGCTACACCTTC. This codes for CATADSNYGYTF.